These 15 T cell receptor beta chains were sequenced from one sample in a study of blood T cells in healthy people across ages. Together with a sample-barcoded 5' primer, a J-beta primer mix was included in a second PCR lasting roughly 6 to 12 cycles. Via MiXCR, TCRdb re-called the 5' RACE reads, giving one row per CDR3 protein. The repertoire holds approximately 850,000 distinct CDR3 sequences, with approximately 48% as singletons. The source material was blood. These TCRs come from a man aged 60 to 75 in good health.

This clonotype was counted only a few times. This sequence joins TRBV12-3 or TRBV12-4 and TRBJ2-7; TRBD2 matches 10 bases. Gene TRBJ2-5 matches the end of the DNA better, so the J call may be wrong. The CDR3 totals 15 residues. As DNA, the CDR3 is TGTGCCAGCAGCCCTAGCGGGGGCCAGCAAGAGACCCAGTACTTC. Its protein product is CASSPSGGQQETQYF.

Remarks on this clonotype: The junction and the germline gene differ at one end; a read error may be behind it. CDR3 DNA: TGTGCCGGCAGCCAATCCCAGACAGGGGGTGGGCAGTTCTTC. As protein: CAGSQSQTGGGQFF. The chain joins TRBV14 to TRBJ2-1, with 9 bases fitting TRBD1. This CDR3 comprises 14 residues. Looked up from germline, CDR1 is SGHDN and CDR2 is FVKESK.

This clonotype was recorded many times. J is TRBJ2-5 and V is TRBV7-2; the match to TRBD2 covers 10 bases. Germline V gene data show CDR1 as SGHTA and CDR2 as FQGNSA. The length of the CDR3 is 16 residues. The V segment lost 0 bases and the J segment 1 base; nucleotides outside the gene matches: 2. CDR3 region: CASSLAPSGGQETQYF. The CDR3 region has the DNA TGTGCCAGCAGCTTAGCCCCTAGCGGGGGCCAAGAGACCCAGTACTTC.

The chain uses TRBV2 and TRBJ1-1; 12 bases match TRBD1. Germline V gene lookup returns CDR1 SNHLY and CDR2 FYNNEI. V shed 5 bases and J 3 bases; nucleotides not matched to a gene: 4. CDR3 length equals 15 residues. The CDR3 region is CASSPGTGGYTEAFF. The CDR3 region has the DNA TGTGCCAGCAGTCCGGGGACAGGGGGCTACACTGAAGCTTTCTTT.

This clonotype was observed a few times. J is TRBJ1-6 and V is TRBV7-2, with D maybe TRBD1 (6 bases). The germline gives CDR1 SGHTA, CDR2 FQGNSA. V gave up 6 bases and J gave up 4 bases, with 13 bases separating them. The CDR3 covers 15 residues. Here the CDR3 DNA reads TGTGCCAGCAGTACAACAGGGTTTTATAATTCACCCCTCCACTTT. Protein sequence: CASSTTGFYNSPLHF.

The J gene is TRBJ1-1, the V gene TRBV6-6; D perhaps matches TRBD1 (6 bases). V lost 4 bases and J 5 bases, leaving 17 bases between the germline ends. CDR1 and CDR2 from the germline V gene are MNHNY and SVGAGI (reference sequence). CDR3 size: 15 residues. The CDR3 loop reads CASSWTQGRGTEAFF. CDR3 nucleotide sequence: TGTGCCAGCAGTTGGACCCAGGGGCGCGGAACTGAAGCTTTCTTT.

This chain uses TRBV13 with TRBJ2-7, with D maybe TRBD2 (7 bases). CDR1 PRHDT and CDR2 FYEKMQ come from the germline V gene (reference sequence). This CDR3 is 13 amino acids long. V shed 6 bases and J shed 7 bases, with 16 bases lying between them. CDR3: CASSSVRGGEQYF. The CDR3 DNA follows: TGTGCCAGCAGTTCAGTTAGGGGGGGTGAGCAGTACTTC.

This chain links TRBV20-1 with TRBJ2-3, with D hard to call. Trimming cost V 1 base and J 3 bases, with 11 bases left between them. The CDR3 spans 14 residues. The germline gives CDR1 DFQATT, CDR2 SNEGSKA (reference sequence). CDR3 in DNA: TGCAGTGCTAGAGTGCCGTTCCAGACAGATACGCAGTATTTT. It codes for CSARVPFQTDTQYF.

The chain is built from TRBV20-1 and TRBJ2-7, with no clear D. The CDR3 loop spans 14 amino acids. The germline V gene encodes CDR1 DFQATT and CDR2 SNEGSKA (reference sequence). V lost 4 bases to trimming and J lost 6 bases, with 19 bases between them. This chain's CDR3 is CSAMARPITSEQYF. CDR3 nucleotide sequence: TGCAGTGCTATGGCTAGGCCTATTACGTCCGAGCAGTACTTC.

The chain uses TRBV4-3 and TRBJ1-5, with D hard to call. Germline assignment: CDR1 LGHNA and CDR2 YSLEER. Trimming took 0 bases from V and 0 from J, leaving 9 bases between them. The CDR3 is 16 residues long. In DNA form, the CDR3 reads TGCGCCAGCAGCCAAGAAATAGGGAGTAGCAATCAGCCCCAGCATTTT. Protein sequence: CASSQEIGSSNQPQHF.

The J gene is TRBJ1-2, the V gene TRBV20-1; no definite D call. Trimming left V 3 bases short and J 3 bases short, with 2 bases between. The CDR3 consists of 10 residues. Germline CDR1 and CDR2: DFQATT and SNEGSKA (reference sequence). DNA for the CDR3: TGCAGTGCTAGCGACTATGGCTACACCTTC. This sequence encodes CSASDYGYTF.

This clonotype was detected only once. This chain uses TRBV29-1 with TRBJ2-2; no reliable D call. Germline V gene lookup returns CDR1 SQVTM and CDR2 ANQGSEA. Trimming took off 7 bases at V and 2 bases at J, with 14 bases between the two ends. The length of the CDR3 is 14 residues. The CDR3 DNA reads TGCAGCGCCAAAGGGCCCTTTAACACCGGGGAGCTGTTTTTT. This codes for CSAKGPFNTGELFF.

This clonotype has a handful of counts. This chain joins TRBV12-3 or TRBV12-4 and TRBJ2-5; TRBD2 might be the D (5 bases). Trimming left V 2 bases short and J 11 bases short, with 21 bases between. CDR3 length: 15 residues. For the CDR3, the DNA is TGTGCCAGCAGTTTATCCCGGGAACCCTACAATGAGCAGTACTTC. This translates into CASSLSREPYNEQYF.

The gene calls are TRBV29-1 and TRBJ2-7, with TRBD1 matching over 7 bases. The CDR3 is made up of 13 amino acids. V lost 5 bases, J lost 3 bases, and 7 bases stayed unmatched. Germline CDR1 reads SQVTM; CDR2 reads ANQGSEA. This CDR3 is CSVQTGWVYEQYF. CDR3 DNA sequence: TGCAGCGTTCAGACAGGGTGGGTCTACGAGCAGTACTTC.

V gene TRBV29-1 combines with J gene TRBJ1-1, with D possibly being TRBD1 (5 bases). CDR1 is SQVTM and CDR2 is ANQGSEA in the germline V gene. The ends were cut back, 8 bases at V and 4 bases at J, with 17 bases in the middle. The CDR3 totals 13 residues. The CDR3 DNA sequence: TGCAGCTTCCGAAGGGGCACTCTCACTGAAGCTTTCTTT. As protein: CSFRRGTLTEAFF.